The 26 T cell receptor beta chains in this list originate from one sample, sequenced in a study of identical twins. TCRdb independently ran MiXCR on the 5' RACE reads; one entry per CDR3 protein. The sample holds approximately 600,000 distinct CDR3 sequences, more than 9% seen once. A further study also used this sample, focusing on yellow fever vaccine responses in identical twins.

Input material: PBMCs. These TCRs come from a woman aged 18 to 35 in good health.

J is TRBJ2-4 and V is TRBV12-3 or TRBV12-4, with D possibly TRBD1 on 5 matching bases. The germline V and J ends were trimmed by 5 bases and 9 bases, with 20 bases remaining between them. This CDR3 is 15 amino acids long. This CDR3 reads CASSRRQTLSGIQYF. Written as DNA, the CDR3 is TGTGCCAGCAGTCGGAGACAGACCCTATCGGGCATTCAGTACTTC.

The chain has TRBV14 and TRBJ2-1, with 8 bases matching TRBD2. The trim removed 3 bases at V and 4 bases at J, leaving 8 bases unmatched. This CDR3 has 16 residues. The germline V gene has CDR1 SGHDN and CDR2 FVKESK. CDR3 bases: TGTGCCAGCAGCCACCGTAGGCTAGCGGGTTACAATGAGCAGTTCTTC. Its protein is CASSHRRLAGYNEQFF.

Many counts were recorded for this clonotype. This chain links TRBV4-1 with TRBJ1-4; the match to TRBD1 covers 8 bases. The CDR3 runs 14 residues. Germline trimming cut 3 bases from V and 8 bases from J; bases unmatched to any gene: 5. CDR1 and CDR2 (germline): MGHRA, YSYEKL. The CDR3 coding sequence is TGCGCCAGCAGCCACAGGGGGCTCGGGGAAAAACTGTTTTTT. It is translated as CASSHRGLGEKLFF.

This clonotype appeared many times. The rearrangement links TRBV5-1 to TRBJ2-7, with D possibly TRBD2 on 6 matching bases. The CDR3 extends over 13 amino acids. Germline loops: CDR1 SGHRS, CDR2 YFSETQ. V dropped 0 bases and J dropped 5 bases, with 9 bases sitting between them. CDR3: CASSLERVDEQYF. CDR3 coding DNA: TGCGCCAGCAGCTTGGAGCGGGTAGACGAGCAGTACTTC.

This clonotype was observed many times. The CDR3 DNA sequence: TGTGCCAGCAGTCGGGGTGAAAAACTGTTTTTT. This codes for CASSRGEKLFF. V gene TRBV2 combines with J gene TRBJ1-4; D ambiguous. The length of the CDR3 is 11 residues. Deletions cut 5 bases from V and 7 bases from J, with 5 bases between. Germline-derived CDR1 and CDR2 are SNHLY and FYNNEI.

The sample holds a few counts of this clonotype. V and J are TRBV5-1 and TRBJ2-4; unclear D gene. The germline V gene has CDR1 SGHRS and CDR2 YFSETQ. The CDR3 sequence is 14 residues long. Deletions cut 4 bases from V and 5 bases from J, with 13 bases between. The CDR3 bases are TGCGCCAGCAGCGCCCGGTCCGGCCAAAACATTCAGTACTTC. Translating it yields CASSARSGQNIQYF.

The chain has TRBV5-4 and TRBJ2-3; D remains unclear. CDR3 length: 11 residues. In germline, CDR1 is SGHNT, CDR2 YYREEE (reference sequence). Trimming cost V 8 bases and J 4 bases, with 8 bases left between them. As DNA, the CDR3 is TGTGCCAGACCCTCCCCAGATACGCAGTATTTT. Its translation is CARPSPDTQYF.

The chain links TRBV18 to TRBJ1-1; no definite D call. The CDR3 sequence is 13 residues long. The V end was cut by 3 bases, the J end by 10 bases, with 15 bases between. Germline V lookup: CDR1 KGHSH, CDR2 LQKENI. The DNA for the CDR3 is TGTGCCAGCTCACCGGACCCTCCCCCACGAGCTTTCTTT. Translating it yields CASSPDPPPRAFF.

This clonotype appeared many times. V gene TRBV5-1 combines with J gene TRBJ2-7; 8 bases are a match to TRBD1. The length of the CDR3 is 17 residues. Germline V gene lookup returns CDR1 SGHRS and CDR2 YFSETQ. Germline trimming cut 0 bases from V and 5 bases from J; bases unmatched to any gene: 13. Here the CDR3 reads CASSLERQGSFSNEQYF. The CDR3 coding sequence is TGCGCCAGCAGCTTGGAGCGACAGGGGAGTTTTTCCAACGAGCAGTACTTC.

For the CDR3, the DNA is TGTGCCAGCAGCGTAGCTCCCCGAAACACTGAAGCTTTCTTT. Translated, it gives CASSVAPRNTEAFF. V is TRBV9 and J is TRBJ1-1; D not resolved. CDR3 size: 14 residues. Trimming left V 0 bases short and J 2 bases short, with 8 bases between. Looked up from germline, CDR1 is SGDLS and CDR2 is YYNGEE.

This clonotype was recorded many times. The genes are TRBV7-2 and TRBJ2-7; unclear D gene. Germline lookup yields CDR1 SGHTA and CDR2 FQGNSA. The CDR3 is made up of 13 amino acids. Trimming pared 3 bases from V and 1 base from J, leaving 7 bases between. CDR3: CASSFTQSYEQYF. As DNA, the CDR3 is TGTGCCAGCAGCTTTACCCAGTCCTACGAGCAGTACTTC.

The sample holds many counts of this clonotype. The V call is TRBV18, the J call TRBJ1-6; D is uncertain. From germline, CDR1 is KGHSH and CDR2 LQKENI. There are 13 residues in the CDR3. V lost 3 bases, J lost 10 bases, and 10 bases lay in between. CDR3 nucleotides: TGTGCCAGCTCACCGCGCGTAGGATCACCCCTCCACTTT. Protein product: CASSPRVGSPLHF.

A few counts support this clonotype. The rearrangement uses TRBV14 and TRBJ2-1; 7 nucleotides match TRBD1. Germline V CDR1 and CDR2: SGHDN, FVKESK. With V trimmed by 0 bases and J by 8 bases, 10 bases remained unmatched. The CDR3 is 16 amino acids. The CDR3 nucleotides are TGTGCCAGCAGCCAAGAGGGGGACAGTCCGAGCGATGAGCAGTTCTTC. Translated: CASSQEGDSPSDEQFF.

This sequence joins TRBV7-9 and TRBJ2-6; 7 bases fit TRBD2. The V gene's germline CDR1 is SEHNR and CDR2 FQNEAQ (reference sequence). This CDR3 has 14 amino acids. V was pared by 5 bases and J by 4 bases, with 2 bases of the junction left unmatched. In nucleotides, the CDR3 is TGTGCCAGCAGCGAAGCGGGGGGGGCCAACGTCCTGACTTTC. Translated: CASSEAGGANVLTF.

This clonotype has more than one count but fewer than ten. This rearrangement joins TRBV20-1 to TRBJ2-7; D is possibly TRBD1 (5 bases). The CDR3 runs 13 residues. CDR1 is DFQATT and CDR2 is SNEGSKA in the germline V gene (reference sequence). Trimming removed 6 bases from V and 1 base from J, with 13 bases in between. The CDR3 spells CSAPTTASYEQYF. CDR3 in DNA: TGCAGTGCGCCGACGACAGCTTCCTACGAGCAGTACTTC.

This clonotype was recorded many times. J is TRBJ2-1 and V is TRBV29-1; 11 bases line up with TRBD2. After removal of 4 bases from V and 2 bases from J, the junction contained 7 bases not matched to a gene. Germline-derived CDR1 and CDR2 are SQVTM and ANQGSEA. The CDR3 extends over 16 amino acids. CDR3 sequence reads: CSVVGLAGSAYNEQFF. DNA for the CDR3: TGCAGCGTTGTCGGACTAGCGGGTTCAGCCTACAATGAGCAGTTCTTC.

This CDR3 reads CASSQDGGASYNEQFF. The CDR3 DNA sequence: TGTGCCAGCAGCCAAGATGGGGGGGCCTCCTACAATGAGCAGTTCTTC. The J gene is TRBJ2-1, the V gene TRBV14; D is perhaps TRBD2 (7 bases). CDR3 length: 16 residues. Trimming removed 0 bases at V and 0 bases at J, with 9 bases between. Germline V gives CDR1 SGHDN, CDR2 FVKESK.

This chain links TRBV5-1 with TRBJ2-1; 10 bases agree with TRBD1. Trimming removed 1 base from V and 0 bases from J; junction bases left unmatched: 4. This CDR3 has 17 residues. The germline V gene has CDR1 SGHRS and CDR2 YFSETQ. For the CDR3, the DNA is TGCGCCAGCAGCTTGTATGGGACAGGGGACTCCTACAATGAGCAGTTCTTC. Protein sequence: CASSLYGTGDSYNEQFF. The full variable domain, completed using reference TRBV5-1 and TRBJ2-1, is KAGVTQTPRYLIKTRGQQVTLSCSPISGHRSVSWYQQTPGQGLQFLFEYFSETQRNKGNFPGRFSGRQFSNSRSEMNVSTLELGDSALYLCASSLYGTGDSYNEQFFGPGTRLTVL.

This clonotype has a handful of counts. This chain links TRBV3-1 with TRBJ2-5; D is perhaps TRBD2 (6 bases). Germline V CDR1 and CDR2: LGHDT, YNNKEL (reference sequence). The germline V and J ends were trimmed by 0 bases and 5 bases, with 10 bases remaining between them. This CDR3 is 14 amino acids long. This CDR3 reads CASSQDGTWETQYF. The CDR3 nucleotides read TGTGCCAGCAGCCAAGACGGGACTTGGGAGACCCAGTACTTC.

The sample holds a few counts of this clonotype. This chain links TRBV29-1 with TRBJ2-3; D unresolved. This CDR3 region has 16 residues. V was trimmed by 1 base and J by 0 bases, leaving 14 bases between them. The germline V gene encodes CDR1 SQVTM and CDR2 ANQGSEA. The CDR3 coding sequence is TGCAGCGTTGAAGGGGGTAAGGCAGGCAGCACAGATACGCAGTATTTT. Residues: CSVEGGKAGSTDTQYF.

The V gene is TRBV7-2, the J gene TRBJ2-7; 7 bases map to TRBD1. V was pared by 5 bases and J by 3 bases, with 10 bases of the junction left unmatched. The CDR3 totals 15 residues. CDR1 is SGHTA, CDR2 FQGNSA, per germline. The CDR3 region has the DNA TGTGCCAGCAGCGCCGAGACAGGGTCACACTACGAGCAGTACTTC. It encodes CASSAETGSHYEQYF.

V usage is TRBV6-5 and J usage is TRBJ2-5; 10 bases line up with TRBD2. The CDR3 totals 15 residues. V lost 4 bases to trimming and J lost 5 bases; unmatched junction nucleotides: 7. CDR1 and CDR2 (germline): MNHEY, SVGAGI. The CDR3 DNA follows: TGTGCCAGCAGTTTCCTAGCGGGAGCGGCGGAGACCCAGTACTTC. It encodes CASSFLAGAAETQYF.

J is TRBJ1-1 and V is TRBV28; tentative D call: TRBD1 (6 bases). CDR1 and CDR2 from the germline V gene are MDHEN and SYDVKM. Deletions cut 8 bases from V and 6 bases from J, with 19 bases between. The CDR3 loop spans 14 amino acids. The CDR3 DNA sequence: TGTGCCAGCGGAGAGGGGTACGGGGGCGCTGAAGCTTTCTTT. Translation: CASGEGYGGAEAFF.

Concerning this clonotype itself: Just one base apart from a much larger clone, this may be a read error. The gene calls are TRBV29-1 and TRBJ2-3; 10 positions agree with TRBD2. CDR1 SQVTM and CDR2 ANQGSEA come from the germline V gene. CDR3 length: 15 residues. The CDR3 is CGVVGLAGGPDTQYF. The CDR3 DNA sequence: TGCGGCGTTGTCGGATTAGCGGGAGGCCCAGATACGCAGTATTTT.

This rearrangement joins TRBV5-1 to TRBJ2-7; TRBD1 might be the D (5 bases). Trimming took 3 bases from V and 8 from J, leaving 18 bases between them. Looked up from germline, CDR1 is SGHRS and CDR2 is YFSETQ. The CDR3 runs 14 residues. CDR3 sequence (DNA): TGCGCCAGCAGCTCCCCGGACATTCTGGATAAGCAGTACTTC. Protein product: CASSSPDILDKQYF.

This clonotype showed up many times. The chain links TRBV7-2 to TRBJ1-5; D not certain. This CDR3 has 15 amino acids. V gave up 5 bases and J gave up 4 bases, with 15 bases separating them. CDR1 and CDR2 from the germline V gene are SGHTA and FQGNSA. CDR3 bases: TGTGCCAGCAGCCAATCGTGGGCAGAGAATCAGCCCCAGCATTTT. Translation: CASSQSWAENQPQHF.